One and the same sample provided the 12 T cell receptor beta chains below, sequenced in a study of T cells in women clearing cervical HPV infection. Clones were sequenced by immunoSEQ multiplex PCR, and TCRdb holds only the in-frame ones, with some missing. The table lists about 31,000 clones. The specimen was blood buffy coat. The receptors originated from a woman between 18 and 70 years old with a cervical HPV16 infection that either progressed to CIN3+ or cleared (not recorded which).

A word on this clone: The sequenced fragment ends 3 residues before the CDR3 boundary, so the rest is inferred from the germline J gene. V usage is TRBV18 and J usage is TRBJ2-3; D is ambiguous. This CDR3 spans 15 amino acids. The germline V and J ends were trimmed by 5 bases and 3 bases, with 15 bases remaining between them. The germline CDR1 and CDR2 sequences are KGHSH and LQKENI. The CDR3 DNA, read in part, is TGTGCCAGCTCAAACCTTCCAATCGGGACAGATACG. It codes for CASSNLPIGTDT. The whole CDR3 reads CASSNLPIGTDTQYF.

CDR3 in amino acids: CASSLEQGWGSPLHF. The CDR3 DNA, read in part, is TGTGCCAGCAGCTTGGAACAGGGTTGGGGTTCACCC. V gene TRBV5-6 combines with J gene TRBJ1-6; TRBD1 is a possible D gene (6 bases). The CDR3 goes on 3 residues after the read ends, and that part is filled in from the germline J gene. The CDR3 sequence is 15 residues long. The V end lost 0 bases, the J end lost 9 bases, and 13 bases lay between the germline ends. Germline loops: CDR1 SGHDT, CDR2 YYEEEE.

Points on this clone: Read sequence stops 3 residues before the CDR3 end, and the germline J gene provides the missing end. The chain links TRBV20-1 to TRBJ1-1; D perhaps matches TRBD1 (6 bases). CDR3 length: 12 amino acids. Germline V lookup: CDR1 DFQATT, CDR2 SNEGSKA (reference sequence). This CDR3 reads CSARPYRDGAFF. CDR3 DNA, as far as it was read: TGCAGTGCTAGACCCTACAGGGACGGA.

A note on this clone: Germline and junction disagree at one end, which may indicate a read error. The CDR3 end lies 3 residues beyond the end of the read and is filled in from the germline J gene. Other DNA sequences in this sample translate to the same CDR3. The gene calls are TRBV18 and TRBJ1-3, with 7 bases identical to TRBD1. In germline, CDR1 is KGHSH, CDR2 LQKENI. The CDR3 contains 16 residues. The CDR3 loop is CASSREGALSGNTIYF. The sequenced CDR3 bases are TGTGCCAGCTCAAGGGAGGGGGCCCTCTCTGGAAACACG.

On this clone: The CDR3 extends 3 residues past the end of the read, so its final part is completed from the germline J gene. The chain recombines TRBV5-1 with TRBJ2-6, with D tentatively TRBD1 or TRBD2 (9 bases each). There are 22 residues in the CDR3. Trimming pared 4 bases from V and 0 bases from J, leaving 29 bases between. Germline V gene data show CDR1 as SGHRS and CDR2 as YFSETQ. CDR3 bases read: TGCGCCAGCAGCACGGGGGACAGGGCTTTGCGGGGGGGAAGCTCTGGGGCCAACGTC. Protein: CASSTGDRALRGGSSGANV. The full CDR3 sequence reads CASSTGDRALRGGSSGANVLTF.

Notes on this clone: One junction end does not reproduce the germline sequence, and a read error may be involved. The read halts 3 residues ahead of the CDR3 end, with the missing end drawn from the germline J gene. Other DNA sequences from this sample encode an identical CDR3 as well. The V gene is TRBV7-3, the J gene TRBJ1-3; D is perhaps TRBD1 (5 bases). Germline CDR1 SGHTA, CDR2 FQGTGA. This CDR3 spans 14 amino acids. CDR3 DNA, as far as it was read: TGTGCCAGCAGCCCTTCGACAGCTGGAAACACA. Its translation: CASSPSTAGNT. The full CDR3 sequence reads CASSPSTAGNTIYF.

On this clone: Read coverage stops 3 residues before the CDR3 terminus; the germline J gene supplies the remainder. This chain uses TRBV20-1 with TRBJ2-7, with 11 bases fitting TRBD2. This CDR3 spans 17 amino acids. J lost 2 bases, V lost 3 bases, and 12 bases had no gene match. Germline V gene sequence: CDR1 DFQATT, CDR2 SNEGSKA (reference sequence). The DNA read from the CDR3 is TGCAGTGCTAGGTCTGGGACTAGCGGAAGTATCGCCTACGAG. Its translation: CSARSGTSGSIAYE. The full CDR3 sequence reads CSARSGTSGSIAYEQYF.

Points on this clone: Read coverage stops 3 residues before the CDR3 terminus; the germline J gene supplies the remainder. The chain combines TRBV7-3 with TRBJ2-1; TRBD1 is a possible D gene (5 bases). There are 15 residues in the CDR3. V was shortened by 5 bases and J by 1 base, with 12 bases between the two germline ends. Germline loops: CDR1 SGHTA, CDR2 FQGTGA. The CDR3 DNA, read in part, is TGTGCCAGCAGCCTGCAGGGATGGTCCTACAATGAG. Translation gives CASSLQGWSYNE. The full CDR3 protein reads CASSLQGWSYNEQFF.

On this clone: The CDR3 goes on 3 residues after the read ends, and that part is filled in from the germline J gene. The chain is built from TRBV2 and TRBJ2-7; 10 bases agree with TRBD1. V dropped 8 bases and J dropped 2; count of bases not matched to a gene: 9. Germline lookup yields CDR1 SNHLY and CDR2 FYNNEI. There are 15 residues in the CDR3. CDR3 sequence reads: CASATGQGNPYEQYF. Incomplete CDR3 DNA: TGTGCCAGCGCAACGGGACAGGGGAATCCCTACGAG. Full variable domain (rest looked up from reference TRBV2 and TRBJ2-7): EPEVTQTPSHQVTQMGQEVILRCVPISNHLYFYWYRQILGQKVEFLVSFYNNEISEKSEIFDDQFSVERPDGSNFTLKIRSTKLEDSAMYFCASATGQGNPYEQYFGPGTRLTVT.

Details on this clone: The CDR3 end lies 3 residues beyond the end of the read and is filled in from the germline J gene. The chain couples TRBV19 to TRBJ1-2; D not certain. Per germline, CDR1 LNHDA and CDR2 SQIVND (reference sequence). This CDR3 contains 15 residues. The CDR3 bases that were read are TGTGCCAGTAGTATAAGGGCAATCGGCACAGATACC. It specifies CASSIRAIGTDT. The CDR3 as a whole reads CASSIRAIGTDTYTF.

Remarks on this clone: The read terminates 3 residues before the CDR3 end, so the remaining end is supplied by the germline J gene. This chain connects TRBV6-1 to TRBJ2-2, with D hard to call. CDR1 is MNHNS and CDR2 is SASEGT in the germline V gene. This CDR3 region has 14 residues. CDR3 DNA (partial): TGTGCCAGCAGGGAACCTCATCAGGATTCACCG. Its protein product is CASREPHQDSP. The full CDR3 is CASREPHQDSPLFF.

Of note for this clone: The read ends 3 residues before the CDR3 terminus; that terminus is restored from the germline J gene. The chain is built from TRBV5-4 and TRBJ1-2; D is unresolved. Germline CDR1 is SGHNT and CDR2 is YYREEE (reference sequence). V was cut by 3 bases and J by 2 bases, with 11 bases left in between. This CDR3 has 14 amino acids. The covered CDR3 bases are TGTGCCAGCAGCTCAGGCGCAGACAACTATGGC. Protein sequence: CASSSGADNYG. The whole CDR3 sequence is CASSSGADNYGYTF.